Listed below are T cell receptor beta chains from one sample, sequenced in a study of T-cell reconstitution after alpha-beta-depleted transplantation in children. TCRdb re-called the PCR reads through MiXCR, storing one row per CDR3 protein. The sample contains about a million distinct CDR3 sequences, about 26% of which appear only once. The sample in question was PBMCs, mostly from graft donor cells, obtained 360 days after TCRalphabeta/CD19-depleted stem cell transplant. All receptors come from a boy in the first two years of life who had a stem cell transplant for SCID, so the T cells may come from the graft donor. CDR3s leave out the opening cysteine and the closing phenylalanine or tryptophan. The order of the fields is J gene, V gene, CDR3 protein.

>TRBJ2-1|TRBV12-3/TRBV12-4
ASSPPSGLAGTKQF
>TRBJ1-1|TRBV16
ASSRDTGNAEAF
>TRBJ2-4|TRBV20-1
SARLAGAKNIQY
>TRBJ2-1|TRBV5-1
ASSLVGLGEQF
>TRBJ2-4|TRBV20-1
SAKTSGGVDIQY
>TRBJ2-7|TRBV20-1
SAAGTITFEQY
>TRBJ1-5|TRBV4-1
ASSQRTGGGGQPQH
>TRBJ2-3|TRBV11-1
ASSSQLLAVFTDTQY
>TRBJ2-1|TRBV28
ASGGTSYNEQF
>TRBJ2-5|TRBV5-1
ASVRGGRYETQY
>TRBJ1-2|TRBV5-1
ASSSLRRFGSYT
>TRBJ2-3|TRBV11-2
ASSLVPARTSGDLGDTQY
>TRBJ2-5|TRBV5-1
ASSFQGRVQETQY
>TRBJ2-1|TRBV11-1
ASSLAWDYNEQF
>TRBJ1-5|TRBV20-1
SARVNSNQPQH
>TRBJ2-7|TRBV28
ASSFSGDRSEQY
>TRBJ2-2|TRBV3-1
ASSRGFGGELF
>TRBJ2-3|TRBV18
ASSPVWGTDTQY
>TRBJ2-2|TRBV20-1
SARASGNTGELF
>TRBJ1-1|TRBV18
ASSPDLGRPIGEAF
>TRBJ2-4|TRBV5-1
ASSLRSSGGDIQY
>TRBJ2-5|TRBV18
ASSPQGGETQY
>TRBJ2-7|TRBV7-2
ASSLAGDGAYEQY
>TRBJ1-2|TRBV7-2
ASSLEPGRDYGYT
>TRBJ1-1|TRBV4-3
ASSQDTDTEAF
>TRBJ2-2|TRBV12-3/TRBV12-4
ASTPDRTNTGELF
>TRBJ2-1|TRBV15
ATSRRLAGINEQF
>TRBJ2-7|TRBV4-1
ASSQGALREQY
>TRBJ2-1|TRBV25-1
ASSEEGTGTYNEQF
>TRBJ2-5|TRBV3-1
ASSQVTSGGAESQTQY
>TRBJ2-4|TRBV24-1
ATSDLRVATGSKNIQY
>TRBJ2-7|TRBV28
ASSLQYYEQY
>TRBJ1-6|TRBV5-1
ASSQDRAGSPLH
>TRBJ2-1|TRBV7-9
ASSISGGPLGEQF
>TRBJ1-1|TRBV28
ASSFHRGTEAF
>TRBJ2-5|TRBV12-3/TRBV12-4
ASSPVPTPEETQY
>TRBJ2-1|TRBV12-3/TRBV12-4
ASSLAGGVPRSYNEQF
>TRBJ2-7|TRBV25-1
ASSEPGQGAREQY
>TRBJ1-2|TRBV5-1
ASSRGQGSSLNYGYT
>TRBJ1-4|TRBV10-3
AISVGTGARTNEKLF
>TRBJ2-5|TRBV20-1
SARDRTASKETQY
>TRBJ1-4|TRBV15
ATSKQGAGEKLF
>TRBJ2-1|TRBV5-1
ASSRTSGVTVNNEQF
>TRBJ2-5|TRBV7-9
ASSLGRTGEETQY
>TRBJ2-3|TRBV20-1
SARVQGNTDTQY